The rows below give T cell receptor beta chains drawn from one sample of a study of shared T cell receptors in the human thymus. Profiled with immunoSEQ multiplex PCR; TCRdb holds only in-frame clones, not every one. The sample records around 730,000 clones, 75% to 90% being singletons. This sample was also put to use in a study of human thymus T cells.

Sequencing was carried out using thymocytes. All receptors come from a girl in the first two years of life with a congenital heart defect. Both conserved end residues are trimmed from each CDR3. Each record gives: V gene, J gene, D gene, CDR3 protein. The D gene is left open where the match is weak.

>TRBV2|TRBJ1-2|TRBD1
ASSVGLVPGGGYT
>TRBV6-6|TRBJ1-4|.
ASSPPLTYSREKLF
>TRBV28|TRBJ1-2|TRBD1
ASSLASVGPPSGTGGGYT
>TRBV29-1|TRBJ2-7|.
SVGDGAYEQY
>TRBV11-2|TRBJ1-1|.
ASSFTGEEGEAF
>TRBV13|TRBJ1-2|TRBD1
ASSPLGQGCYT
>TRBV14|TRBJ2-7|TRBD1
ASSPNRDRADEQY
>TRBV5-1|TRBJ2-7|.
ASSLVGQFAYEQY
>TRBV7-2|TRBJ1-1|.
ASSLDRYLNTEAF
>TRBV27|TRBJ2-7|TRBD2
ASSWMKTSGGDYEQY
>TRBV5-1|TRBJ1-1|.
ASSSGVELNTEAF
>TRBV12-5|TRBJ1-1|.
ASGLGRSLRGTEAF
>TRBV4-3|TRBJ1-2|TRBD1
ASSQAYPSGTGENYGYT
>TRBV5-4|TRBJ2-3|TRBD2
ASSLGTSGGAYLTDTQY
>TRBV14|TRBJ1-1|.
ASSQEGGRRRNTEAF
>TRBV27|TRBJ1-1|.
ASSLSGKGGGNTEAF
>TRBV5-6|TRBJ1-5|.
ASSLGGGGSRQPQH
>TRBV28|TRBJ1-6|TRBD1
ASSRQGQNINSPLH
>TRBV12-5|TRBJ1-5|TRBD1
ASGPLGQGNQPQH
>TRBV4-1|TRBJ1-3|TRBD1
ASSQDGGTGTGNTIY
>TRBV29-1|TRBJ1-1|TRBD1
SVEEVGDRGTEAF
>TRBV18|TRBJ2-5|.
ASSHPTETQETQY
>TRBV7-2|TRBJ1-1|.
ASSDPRPGDTEAF
>TRBV11-3|TRBJ1-6|.
ASSFGESPLH
>TRBV5-4|TRBJ1-6|TRBD1
ASSSSAKGDRLNSPLH
>TRBV7-2|TRBJ2-7|TRBD1
ASSLRRQGVYYEQY
>TRBV6-1|TRBJ1-3|TRBD1
ASSEFTQGGAGNTIY
>TRBV19|TRBJ1-2|TRBD1
ASTQGDGYT
>TRBV25-1|TRBJ1-6|.
ASSFREGDFYNSPLH
>TRBV19|TRBJ2-3|.
ASSMGPLSFTDTQY
>TRBV5-1|TRBJ2-1|.
ASSLLGGSYNEQF
>TRBV28|TRBJ1-3|.
ASSFRGWGGRAGNTIY
>TRBV14|TRBJ1-2|.
ASSQARRYEPRVKNYGYT
>TRBV9|TRBJ1-1|.
ASSPPGRGNTEAF
>TRBV2|TRBJ1-1|.
AKSGSNTEAF
>TRBV7-9|TRBJ2-7|TRBD1
ASSLNQPWTGLHRYEQY
>TRBV28|TRBJ1-1|.
ASSIPPGEEYTEAF
>TRBV6-1|TRBJ1-2|.
ASSGPQGRPNYGYT
>TRBV25-1|TRBJ1-2|TRBD1
ASIGVAGGASGGYT
>TRBV7-2|TRBJ2-3|TRBD2
ASSLDERGGGKDTQY
>TRBV5-4|TRBJ2-1|.
ASSYPTTIYNEQF
>TRBV5-3|TRBJ1-4|.
ARSLFTDRRRSTNEKLF
>TRBV7-8|TRBJ2-2|.
ASSLEQGDGTGELF
>TRBV27|TRBJ2-5|TRBD2
ASSFRTSQETQY
>TRBV4-2|TRBJ2-2|TRBD2
ASSPDGGANTGELF